This T cell receptor beta chain appears in the sequencing data of a study of T-cell reconstitution after alpha-beta-depleted transplantation in children. Preparation of the TCRbeta library involved a method that used unique molecular identifiers. TCRdb re-called the PCR reads with MiXCR, one entry per CDR3 protein. The sample contains about 540,000 distinct CDR3 sequences, 18% of which appear only once. The V gene end was trimmed by 5 bases and the J gene end by 6 bases; junction bases not matched to a gene: 11. The CDR3 is 16 residues long. Germline CDR1 is MNHNS and CDR2 is SASEGT. The sequence was collected from a human donor who donated a stem cell graft to a child with acute lymphoblastic leukemia. The chain is built from TRBV6-1 and TRBJ2-7; 12 bases agree with TRBD2. The sequenced sample was PBMCs from the stem cell graft donor, obtained from the stem cell graft. Written as DNA, the CDR3 is TGTGCCAGCAGTCCCCGACTAGCGGGAGACCTTTGCGAGCAGTACTTC. It encodes CASSPRLAGDLCEQYF.